A single sample is the source of the 13 T cell receptor beta chains below, sequenced in a study of monozygotic twins with inflammatory bowel disease. TCRdb reprocessed the 5' RACE reads and keeps a single row for each CDR3 protein, giving no DNA. The sample includes a few hundred thousand distinct CDR3 sequences. The sample consisted of blood. These receptors were collected from a human donor with ulcerative colitis or Crohn's disease, or a healthy co-twin of an affected twin (not recorded which).

The chain recombines TRBV13 with TRBJ2-7; TCRdb proposes TRBD1, but this gene call is untestable without DNA. CDR1 and CDR2 from the germline V gene are PRHDT and FYEKMQ (reference sequence). The length of the CDR3 is 17 residues. The CDR3 region is CASSLSFRAGGRYEQYF.

The chain employs TRBV19 and TRBJ2-7; TCRdb returns TRBD2, unconfirmable since there is no DNA. The CDR3 length is 17 residues. Germline-derived CDR1 and CDR2 are LNHDA and SQIVND (reference sequence). The CDR3 here is CASSPRTSGVFDYEQYF.

This sequence joins TRBV10-3 and TRBJ1-1; TCRdb's D call of TRBD1 is untestable without DNA. Germline lookup yields CDR1 ENHRY and CDR2 SYGVKD. The length of the CDR3 is 15 residues. CDR3 region: CAISVTGSMGAEAFF.

The gene calls are TRBV5-1 and TRBJ1-1; the D gene TCRdb calls, TRBD1, cannot be checked with no DNA. Germline V gene lookup returns CDR1 SGHRS and CDR2 YFSETQ. The CDR3 has 16 residues. This CDR3 reads CASSSSPGQGNTEAFF.

This chain links TRBV9 with TRBJ2-5; the TRBD2 assignment by TCRdb is unverifiable without DNA. This CDR3 region has 16 residues. Per germline, CDR1 SGDLS and CDR2 YYNGEE. CDR3 sequence reads: CASSVTTSSLQETQYF. Drawing the rest from reference TRBV9 and TRBJ2-5, the complete variable domain is DSGVTQTPKHLITATGQRVTLRCSPRSGDLSVYWYQQSLDQGLQFLIQYYNGEERAKGNILERFSAQQFPDLHSELNLSSLELGDSALYFCASSVTTSSLQETQYFGPGTRLLVL.

This chain connects TRBV2 to TRBJ1-1; TCRdb names TRBD1, which stays unverified in the absence of DNA. The CDR3 covers 13 residues. CDR1 SNHLY and CDR2 FYNNEI come from the germline V gene. CDR3: CASSGQGNTEAFF.

The chain couples TRBV19 to TRBJ1-1. CDR3 length: 13 amino acids. Per germline, CDR1 LNHDA and CDR2 SQIVND (reference sequence). The CDR3 sequence: CASSIPGNTEAFF.

The chain uses TRBV25-1 and TRBJ2-3. The germline CDR1 and CDR2 sequences are MGHDK and SYGVNS. There are 13 residues in the CDR3. The CDR3 sequence: CASSERDRDTQYF.

The V and J genes are TRBV30 and TRBJ2-3; no DNA is available, so the TRBD1 call from TCRdb remains unchecked. The CDR3 spans 14 residues. Germline assignment: CDR1 GTSNPN and CDR2 SVGIG (reference sequence). CDR3 sequence reads: CAWSVGGSTDTQYF.

The chain recombines TRBV27 with TRBJ2-2; TCRdb selects TRBD1, and the lack of DNA leaves this call unchecked. The germline V gene encodes CDR1 MNHEY and CDR2 SMNVEV (reference sequence). The CDR3 covers 16 residues. The CDR3 loop reads CASSLSIGTGTGELFF.

The CDR3 sequence: CASSLLTSGGAYEQYF. V usage is TRBV27 and J usage is TRBJ2-7; TCRdb's D call of TRBD2 is untestable without DNA. CDR1 MNHEY and CDR2 SMNVEV come from the germline V gene (reference sequence). The length of the CDR3 is 16 residues.

The chain uses TRBV12-3 or TRBV12-4 and TRBJ2-5; TCRdb outputs TRBD2, but without DNA this stays unchecked. CDR3 length equals 15 residues. The CDR3: CASSRGWGGQETQYF.

The gene calls are TRBV7-9 and TRBJ2-1; TCRdb returns TRBD1, unconfirmable since there is no DNA. Germline values: CDR1 SEHNR, CDR2 FQNEAQ (reference sequence). The CDR3 runs 14 residues. CDR3 sequence reads: CASAGGPNYNEQFF. The variable domain in full, completed from reference TRBV7-9 and TRBJ2-1, reads DTGVSQNPRHKITKRGQNVTFRCDPISEHNRLYWYRQTLGQGPEFLTYFQNEAQLEKSRLLSDRFSAERPKGSFSTLEIQRTEQGDSAMYLCASAGGPNYNEQFFGPGTRLTVL.